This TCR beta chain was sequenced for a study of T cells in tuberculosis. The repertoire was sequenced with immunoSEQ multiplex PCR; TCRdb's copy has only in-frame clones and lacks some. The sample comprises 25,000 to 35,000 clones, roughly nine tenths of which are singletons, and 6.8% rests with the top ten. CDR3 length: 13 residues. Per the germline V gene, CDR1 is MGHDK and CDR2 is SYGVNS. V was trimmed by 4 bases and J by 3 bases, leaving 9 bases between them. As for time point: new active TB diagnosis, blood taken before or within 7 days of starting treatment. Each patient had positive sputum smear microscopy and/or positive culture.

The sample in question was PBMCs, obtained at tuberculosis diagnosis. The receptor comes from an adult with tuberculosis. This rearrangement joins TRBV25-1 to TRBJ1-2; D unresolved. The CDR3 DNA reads TGTGCCAGCAGTGTCGGCGGCTACTATGGCTACACCTTC. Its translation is CASSVGGYYGYTF.